The 27 T cell receptor beta chains presented below share a single source sample, sequenced in a study of blood T cells in healthy people across ages. A second roughly 6 to 11 cycle PCR used barcoded and J-beta primers. TCRdb used MiXCR to reprocess the 5' RACE reads, holding one entry per CDR3 protein. In the table there are some 710,000 distinct CDR3 sequences, about a fifth of which are singletons. Sequencing was done on a sample of blood. These receptors were collected from a man in his 70s in good health.

The rearrangement links TRBV12-3 or TRBV12-4 to TRBJ2-5, with a possible D match to TRBD2 (5 bases). This CDR3 has 14 residues. Trimming removed 6 bases at V and 4 bases at J, with 15 bases between. CDR3 coding DNA: TGTGCCAGCAGGGGAGCAAAGGTCCCAGAGACCCAGTACTTC. It encodes CASRGAKVPETQYF.

As to this clonotype: One junction end does not reproduce the germline sequence, and a read error may be involved. The chain links TRBV14 to TRBJ1-3; D not certain. The length of the CDR3 is 13 residues. From germline, CDR1 is SGHDN and CDR2 FVKESK. DNA of the CDR3: TGTACCAGCAGCGAACAGTCTGGAAACACCATATATTTT. It codes for CTSSEQSGNTIYF.

This rearrangement joins TRBV4-3 to TRBJ1-2, with no clear D. In germline, CDR1 is LGHNA, CDR2 YSLEER. CDR3 size: 12 residues. V shed 5 bases and J shed 3 bases, with 7 bases lying between them. The CDR3: CASSGNDYGYTF. CDR3 nucleotide sequence: TGCGCCAGCAGCGGCAACGACTATGGCTACACCTTC.

V is TRBV5-1 and J is TRBJ2-1; 11 bases are shared with TRBD2. The CDR3 loop spans 15 amino acids. Germline CDR1 and CDR2: SGHRS and YFSETQ. V gave up 0 bases and J gave up 6 bases; unmatched junction bases: 2. The CDR3 region has the DNA TGCGCCAGCAGCTTGGTAGCGGGGGGGGCCAATGAGCAGTTCTTC. Encoded protein: CASSLVAGGANEQFF.

This chain joins TRBV2 and TRBJ1-3; D is undetermined. Germline V gene data show CDR1 as SNHLY and CDR2 as FYNNEI. The CDR3 is 12 residues long. V lost 2 bases and J lost 7, with 6 bases in between. The CDR3 DNA reads as TGTGCCAGCAGTGAACAGAAGAACACCATATATTTT. Amino acid sequence: CASSEQKNTIYF. The full variable domain, with the rest looked up from reference TRBV2 and TRBJ1-3, is EPEVTQTPSHQVTQMGQEVILRCVPISNHLYFYWYRQILGQKVEFLVSFYNNEISEKSEIFDDQFSVERPDGSNFTLKIRSTKLEDSAMYFCASSEQKNTIYFGEGSWLTVV.

The J gene is TRBJ2-1, the V gene TRBV7-2, with 7 positions matching TRBD2. The CDR3 runs 18 residues. Germline V gives CDR1 SGHTA, CDR2 FQGNSA. V gave up 3 bases and J gave up 7 bases; unmatched junction bases: 18. CDR3 sequence: CASSFTGNAGAGRNEQFF. The CDR3, as DNA: TGTGCCAGCAGCTTTACAGGCAACGCGGGAGCTGGCCGAAATGAGCAGTTCTTC.

The sample holds many counts of this clonotype. The V and J genes are TRBV7-3 and TRBJ2-3, with D perhaps matching TRBD1 or TRBD2 (6 bases each). Germline CDR1 and CDR2: SGHTA and FQGTGA. Between the trimmed V and J ends, which lost 6 bases and 0 bases, there was a span of 10 bases. There are 14 residues in the CDR3. CDR3 amino acids: CASSPGASTDTQYF. The CDR3 bases are TGTGCCAGCAGTCCGGGGGCTAGCACAGATACGCAGTATTTT.

CDR3 nucleotide sequence: TGCAGTGCCGCCCAGTTTGGTACTATGAACACTGAAGCTTTCTTT. This codes for CSAAQFGTMNTEAFF. The genes are TRBV20-1 and TRBJ1-1; D gene uncertain. The CDR3 sequence is 15 residues long. Germline-derived CDR1 and CDR2 are DFQATT and SNEGSKA (reference sequence). Trimming stripped 6 bases from V and 0 bases from J, with 17 bases between.

This clonotype has more than one count but fewer than ten. The DNA for the CDR3 is TGTGCCAGCAGCGCGGACAGGGCCGGGACTGAAGCTTTCTTT. The encoded protein is CASSADRAGTEAFF. This chain connects TRBV9 to TRBJ1-1, with 8 positions matching TRBD1. CDR3 length: 14 residues. Germline CDR1 SGDLS, CDR2 YYNGEE. The junction had 6 bases not matched to a gene; V was cut back by 3 bases and J by 5 bases.

This chain joins TRBV4-3 and TRBJ2-1; 8 nucleotides line up with TRBD1. This CDR3 region has 16 residues. Germline loops: CDR1 LGHNA, CDR2 YSLEER. Trimming took 0 bases from V and 0 from J; bases not matched to a gene: 1. CDR3 sequence: CASSQDTGGSYNEQFF. The CDR3 DNA sequence: TGCGCCAGCAGCCAAGATACAGGGGGCTCCTACAATGAGCAGTTCTTC.

This clonotype was counted a few times. This rearrangement joins TRBV7-9 to TRBJ2-7; unclear D gene. The CDR3 loop spans 15 amino acids. Germline values: CDR1 SEHNR, CDR2 FQNEAQ (reference sequence). The V and J ends lost 1 base and 0 bases respectively, with 10 bases between them. The CDR3 loop is CASSLVGSSSYEQYV. The CDR3, as DNA: TGTGCCAGCAGCTTAGTAGGCAGTTCCTCCTACGAGCAGTACGTC.

The chain combines TRBV11-2 with TRBJ2-3, with D perhaps TRBD2 (6 bases). The CDR3 has 14 residues. The ends were cut back, 6 bases at V and 6 bases at J, with 16 bases in the middle. The germline V gene has CDR1 SGHAT and CDR2 FQNNGV. The CDR3 sequence is CASSTLAPTDTQYF. The CDR3 DNA reads TGTGCCAGCAGTACCCTAGCGCCGACGGATACGCAGTATTTT.

The chain joins TRBV2 to TRBJ2-1; 15 bases match TRBD2. The CDR3 totals 15 residues. Germline V CDR1 and CDR2: SNHLY, FYNNEI. V lost 4 bases to trimming and J lost 5 bases; unmatched junction nucleotides: 0. This CDR3 is CASSGTSGRDNEQFF. The CDR3 nucleotides read TGTGCCAGCAGTGGGACTAGCGGGAGGGACAATGAGCAGTTCTTC.

This sequence joins TRBV5-1 and TRBJ2-5; 12 bases agree with TRBD2. The V and J ends lost 3 bases and 3 bases, in that order; junction bases with no gene match: 9. Germline CDR1 reads SGHRS; CDR2 reads YFSETQ. This CDR3 has 17 amino acids. In DNA form, the CDR3 reads TGCGCCAGCAGCTGGGGACGACTAGCGGGAGCCAAAGAGACCCAGTACTTC. Translation: CASSWGRLAGAKETQYF.

The sample holds a few counts of this clonotype. This chain uses TRBV6-5 with TRBJ2-7, with D perhaps matching TRBD1 or TRBD2 (6 bases each). This CDR3 is built from 14 residues. Germline V lookup: CDR1 MNHEY, CDR2 SVGAGI. V was cut by 5 bases and J by 5 bases, with 16 bases left in between. CDR3 in amino acids: CASSTPRGRNEQYF. DNA for the CDR3: TGTGCCAGCAGTACACCACGGGGGCGCAACGAGCAGTACTTC.

Ten or more counts support this clonotype. The chain is built from TRBV4-3 and TRBJ2-3, with D possibly being TRBD2 (5 bases). In germline, CDR1 is LGHNA, CDR2 YSLEER. The V end was cut by 1 base, the J end by 2 bases, with 13 bases between. This CDR3 is built from 16 residues. The DNA for the CDR3 is TGCGCCAGCAGCCAAGGAGGGCAGCCCGACACAGATACGCAGTATTTT. It translates to CASSQGGQPDTDTQYF.

The chain couples TRBV4-1 to TRBJ1-4; D call uncertain. Trimming left V 3 bases short and J 0 bases short, with 11 bases between. This CDR3 is 16 amino acids long. CDR1 and CDR2 from the germline V gene are MGHRA and YSYEKL. CDR3 DNA sequence: TGCGCCAGCAGCCAGCCTACAGCTGCAACTAATGAAAAACTGTTTTTT. Translating it yields CASSQPTAATNEKLFF.

The chain employs TRBV20-1 and TRBJ2-3; the D is unclear. V was shortened by 1 base and J by 4 bases, with 6 bases between the two germline ends. The CDR3 covers 12 residues. Germline CDR1 and CDR2: DFQATT and SNEGSKA (reference sequence). CDR3 bases: TGCAGTGCTAGAGTTGGGCCAGATACGCAGTATTTT. Translation: CSARVGPDTQYF.

The table lists this clonotype with a few counts. This chain links TRBV10-3 with TRBJ1-2, with D tentatively TRBD1 (5 bases). Trimming shortened V by 6 bases and J by 3 bases, and 11 bases separated the two germline ends. CDR3 length: 13 residues. The germline CDR1 and CDR2 sequences are ENHRY and SYGVKD. CDR3 protein: CAISDQGYYGYTF. The CDR3 DNA is TGTGCCATCAGCGATCAGGGATACTATGGCTACACCTTC.

The chain has TRBV27 and TRBJ1-5, with TRBD1 as a possible D gene (6 bases). Germline CDR1 is MNHEY and CDR2 is SMNVEV (reference sequence). V lost 1 base, J lost 8 bases, and 9 bases lay in between. The CDR3 is 13 residues long. The CDR3 nucleotides are TGTGCCAGCAGTTTATACAGGGCTGAGCCCCAGCATTTT. Encoded protein: CASSLYRAEPQHF.

This clonotype was seen ten or more times. V usage is TRBV11-2 and J usage is TRBJ2-5; no firm D call. Near its end, the DNA agrees better with TRBJ2-1, so the J call may be wrong. The CDR3 length is 12 residues. Looked up from germline, CDR1 is SGHAT and CDR2 is FQNNGV. CDR3 sequence (DNA): TGTGCCAGCAGGGGTGGAATAAGTGAGCAGTTCTTC. This translates into CASRGGISEQFF.

This clonotype was detected only a few times. J is TRBJ2-1 and V is TRBV5-1; 8 bases are a match to TRBD2. V was pared by 4 bases and J by 4 bases, with 7 bases of the junction left unmatched. Looked up from germline, CDR1 is SGHRS and CDR2 is YFSETQ. The CDR3 length is 15 residues. The CDR3 loop reads CASSVGLGQYNEQFF. The CDR3 coding sequence is TGCGCCAGCAGCGTGGGACTAGGGCAATACAATGAGCAGTTCTTC. The full variable domain, completed using reference TRBV5-1 and TRBJ2-1, is KAGVTQTPRYLIKTRGQQVTLSCSPISGHRSVSWYQQTPGQGLQFLFEYFSETQRNKGNFPGRFSGRQFSNSRSEMNVSTLELGDSALYLCASSVGLGQYNEQFFGPGTRLTVL.

The V and J genes are TRBV19 and TRBJ2-5, with TRBD1 identical over 8 bases. The V gene's germline CDR1 is LNHDA and CDR2 SQIVND (reference sequence). This CDR3 is 16 amino acids long. Trimming took 4 bases from V and 5 from J; bases not matched to a gene: 12. CDR3 loop: CASSKEQGEVRETQYF. In nucleotides, the CDR3 is TGTGCCAGTAGTAAGGAACAGGGGGAGGTGAGGGAGACCCAGTACTTC.

The J gene is TRBJ2-5, the V gene TRBV7-2, with D perhaps matching TRBD2 (5 bases). Germline CDR1 SGHTA, CDR2 FQGNSA. V dropped 0 bases and J dropped 4 bases, with 9 bases sitting between them. CDR3 length equals 14 residues. CDR3 in DNA: TGTGCCAGCAGCTTAGCGATGGGGAGAGAGACCCAGTACTTC. Amino acid sequence: CASSLAMGRETQYF.

The chain is built from TRBV3-1 and TRBJ2-1; D is perhaps TRBD1 (5 bases). Per germline, CDR1 LGHDT and CDR2 YNNKEL (reference sequence). With 0 bases removed from V and 6 bases from J, the gap between germline ends came to 18 bases. The CDR3 consists of 17 residues. The CDR3 DNA sequence: TGTGCCAGCAGCCAAGACATCCCTTACAGGTTCGGCAATGAGCAGTTCTTC. Encoded protein: CASSQDIPYRFGNEQFF.

On this clonotype itself: A junction boundary mismatches the germline segment, possibly from a read error. The chain is built from TRBV7-8 and TRBJ2-3; no clear D. The CDR3 loop spans 13 amino acids. In germline, CDR1 is SGHVS, CDR2 FQNEAQ. CDR3 loop: CAGSPGRTDTQYF. In DNA form, the CDR3 reads TGTGCCGGCAGCCCAGGTCGCACAGATACGCAGTATTTT.

V and J are TRBV25-1 and TRBJ2-5; weak D call: TRBD1 (5 bases). The J call may be wrong; the DNA end is better matched by TRBJ2-7. This CDR3 has 16 residues. Germline CDR1 reads MGHDK; CDR2 reads SYGVNS. The CDR3 loop is CASSDRVGRGSVEQYF. In nucleotides, the CDR3 is TGTGCCAGCAGTGATAGGGTCGGAAGGGGCTCCGTCGAGCAGTACTTC.